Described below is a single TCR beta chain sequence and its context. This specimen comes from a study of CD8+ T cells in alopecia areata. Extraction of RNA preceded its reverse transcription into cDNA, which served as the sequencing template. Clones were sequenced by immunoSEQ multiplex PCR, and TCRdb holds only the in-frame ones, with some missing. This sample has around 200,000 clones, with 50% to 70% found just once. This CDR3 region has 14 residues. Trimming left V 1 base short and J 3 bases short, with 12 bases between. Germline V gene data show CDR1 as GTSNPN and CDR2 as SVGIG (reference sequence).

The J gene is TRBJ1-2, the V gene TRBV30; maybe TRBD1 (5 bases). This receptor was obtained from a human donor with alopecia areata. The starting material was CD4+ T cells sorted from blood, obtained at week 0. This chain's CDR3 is CAWSGQGTDYGYTF. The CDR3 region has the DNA TGTGCCTGGAGTGGGCAGGGTACAGACTATGGCTACACCTTC.